This T cell receptor (beta chain) was captured by sequencing in a study of T cells in Graves' hyperthyroidism and ophthalmopathy. Among the patients, aged 18 to 65, hyperthyroidism was newly diagnosed and had lasted under 2 months. Germline lookup yields CDR1 ENHRY and CDR2 SYGVKD. The CDR3 has 16 residues. The V segment lost 4 bases and the J segment 6 bases; nucleotides outside the gene matches: 12. The investigators amplified TCR beta CDR3 regions from RNA transcripts. Initially, a first-round RT-PCR of the TCR CDR3 employed the HTBI primer set. One entry per CDR3 protein, called by TCRdb with MiXCR from the multiplex PCR reads. The data contain a few hundred thousand distinct CDR3 sequences, 46% of them singletons.

Input material: peripheral blood or thyroid tissue (not recorded which). This chain connects TRBV10-3 to TRBJ1-2; 9 bases match TRBD1. The TCR sequence derives from a woman younger than 35 with Graves' hyperthyroidism. In nucleotides, the CDR3 is TGTGCCATCAGTGCGAACAGGGGGCAGGGGGCACATGGCTACACCTTC. Translating it yields CAISANRGQGAHGYTF.